This T cell receptor beta chain is from a study of T cell responses to AZD1222 COVID-19 vaccine. Study-wide points: Spike was spanned by vaccine-associated CD4 TCRs, with dominance at 160-218 and 743-854. Nearly half of unique spike-specific TCRs reportedly avoided B.1.351 and B.1.1.7 mutated regions.

This CDR3 is built from 14 residues. Trimming cost V 1 base and J 4 bases, with 8 bases left between them. Germline V lookup: CDR1 SGHRS, CDR2 YFSETQ. Assay used: immunoSEQ multiplex PCR; TCRdb lists only in-frame clones, some missing. The sample carries around 130,000 clones, about 93% recorded once. Notes on this clone: The antigen remains unidentified.

The input for sequencing was peripheral blood, taken on day 0 of AZD1222 vaccination. This chain joins TRBV5-1 and TRBJ1-4, with D perhaps TRBD1 (6 bases). This TCR came from an adult in good health. CDR3 DNA sequence: TGCGCCAGCAGCTTGACAGGGTATAATGAAAAACTGTTTTTT. This gives the protein CASSLTGYNEKLFF.